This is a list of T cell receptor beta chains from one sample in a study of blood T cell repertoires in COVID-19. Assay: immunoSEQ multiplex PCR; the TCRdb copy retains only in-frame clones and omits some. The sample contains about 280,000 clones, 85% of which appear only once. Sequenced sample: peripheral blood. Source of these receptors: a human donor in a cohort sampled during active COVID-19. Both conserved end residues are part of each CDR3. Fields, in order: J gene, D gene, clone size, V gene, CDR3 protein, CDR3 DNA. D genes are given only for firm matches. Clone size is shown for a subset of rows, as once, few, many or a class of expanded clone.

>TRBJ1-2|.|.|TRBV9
CASSPSGDGYTF
TGTGCCAGCAGCCCCTCGGGGGATGGCTACACCTTC
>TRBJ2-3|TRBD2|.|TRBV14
CASSKGNGRAGTQYF
TGTGCCAGCAGCAAAGGGAACGGGAGGGCCGGGACGCAGTATTTT
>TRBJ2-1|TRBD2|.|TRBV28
CASEREVSNEQFF
TGTGCCAGCGAGCGGGAGGTTTCCAATGAGCAGTTCTTC
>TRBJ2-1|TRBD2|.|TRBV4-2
CASSQESIAGPNEQFF
TGTGCCAGCAGCCAAGAGTCAATAGCGGGACCCAATGAGCAGTTCTTC
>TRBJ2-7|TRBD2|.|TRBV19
CASSIAGGAYEQYF
TGTGCCAGTAGTATAGCGGGAGGTGCCTACGAGCAGTACTTC
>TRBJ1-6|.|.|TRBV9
CASSVEGGGRSPLHF
TGTGCCAGCAGCGTAGAAGGGGGGGGGCGCTCACCCCTCCACTTT
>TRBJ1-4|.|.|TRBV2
CASSENASNEKLFF
TGTGCCAGCAGCGAGAATGCTTCTAATGAAAAACTGTTTTTT
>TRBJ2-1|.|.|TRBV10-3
CAISPRTSSNNEQFF
TGTGCCATCTCACCAAGGACTTCTTCCAACAATGAGCAGTTCTTC
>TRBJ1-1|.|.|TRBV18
CASSPLGHAEAFF
TGTGCCAGCTCACCCCTGGGGCACGCGGAAGCTTTCTTT
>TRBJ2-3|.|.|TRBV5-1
CASSLGGKRADTQYF
TGCGCCAGCAGCTTGGGGGGCAAGCGGGCAGATACGCAGTATTTT
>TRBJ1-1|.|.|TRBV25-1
CATQMNTEAFF
TGTGCCACCCAGATGAACACTGAAGCTTTCTTT
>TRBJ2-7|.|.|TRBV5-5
CASSPPRNSEQYF
TGTGCCAGCAGTCCGCCGAGGAATTCCGAGCAGTACTTC
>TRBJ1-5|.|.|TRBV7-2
CASVREYSNQPQHF
TGTGCCAGCGTGCGGGAATATAGCAATCAGCCCCAGCATTTT
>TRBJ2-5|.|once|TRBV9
CASSPRPSLQETQYF
TGTGCCAGCAGCCCCCGCCCTAGTTTACAAGAGACCCAGTACTTC
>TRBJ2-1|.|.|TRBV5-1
CASSLESSGRYNEQFF
TGCGCCAGCAGCTTGGAAAGTAGCGGAAGATACAATGAGCAGTTCTTC
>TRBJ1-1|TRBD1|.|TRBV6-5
CASTRTGLNTEAFF
TGTGCCAGCACTCGGACAGGGCTGAACACTGAAGCTTTCTTT
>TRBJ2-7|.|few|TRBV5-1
CASSFLGLPSLNEQYF
TGCGCCAGCAGCTTCCTTGGACTCCCGAGCTTGAACGAGCAGTACTTC
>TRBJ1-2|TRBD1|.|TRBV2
CARGGQNYGYTF
TGTGCCAGGGGGGGACAGAACTATGGCTACACCTTC
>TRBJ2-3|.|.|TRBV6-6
CASSMTSTDTQYF
TGTGCCAGCAGCATGACTTCCACAGATACGCAGTATTTT
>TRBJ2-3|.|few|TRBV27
CASGLALTDTQYF
TGTGCCAGCGGGCTAGCACTTACAGATACGCAGTATTTT
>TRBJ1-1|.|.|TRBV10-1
CASSESTRGASEAFF
TGCGCCAGCAGTGAGTCGACTCGGGGGGCTTCCGAAGCTTTCTTT
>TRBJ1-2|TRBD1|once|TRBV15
CATSQGTGYGYTF
TGTGCCACCTCTCAGGGGACAGGATATGGCTACACCTTC
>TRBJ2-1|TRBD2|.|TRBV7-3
CASSLRLAGGQDEQFF
TGTGCCAGCAGCCTGAGACTAGCGGGAGGGCAAGATGAGCAGTTCTTC
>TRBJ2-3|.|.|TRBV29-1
CSVVAVGRFTDTQYF
TGCAGCGTTGTAGCGGTAGGTCGGTTCACAGATACGCAGTATTTT
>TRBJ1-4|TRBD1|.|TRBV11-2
CASSAIPGTGNEKLFF
TGTGCCAGCAGCGCCATACCCGGGACAGGGAATGAAAAACTGTTTTTT
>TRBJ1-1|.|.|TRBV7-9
CASSSRENTEAFF
TGTGCCAGCAGCTCCAGGGAGAACACTGAAGCTTTCTTT
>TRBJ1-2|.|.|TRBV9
CASSPRISTNYGYTF
TGTGCCAGCAGCCCTCGAATATCTACTAACTATGGCTACACCTTC
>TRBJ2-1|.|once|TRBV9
CASSPTAGGLNNEQFF
TGTGCCAGCAGCCCGACAGCAGGGGGGCTTAACAATGAGCAGTTCTTC
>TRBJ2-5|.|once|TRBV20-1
CSANLLETQYF
TGCAGTGCTAATCTCCTAGAGACCCAGTACTTC
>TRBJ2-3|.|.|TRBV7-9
CASLDLTRSTDTQYF
TGTGCCAGCCTCGATCTCACGCGGAGCACAGATACGCAGTATTTT
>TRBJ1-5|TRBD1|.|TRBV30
CAWGQGNNQPQHF
TGTGCCTGGGGACAGGGGAACAATCAGCCCCAGCATTTT
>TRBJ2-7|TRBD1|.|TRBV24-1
CATSDNKPGQIYEQYF
TGTGCCACCAGTGATAACAAACCGGGACAGATCTACGAGCAGTACTTC
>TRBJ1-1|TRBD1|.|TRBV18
CASARQGANTEAFF
TGTGCCAGCGCCCGACAGGGGGCGAACACTGAAGCTTTCTTT
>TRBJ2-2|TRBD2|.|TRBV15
CATSREAIAGTGELFF
TGTGCCACCAGCAGAGAGGCGATAGCGGGCACCGGGGAGCTGTTTTTT
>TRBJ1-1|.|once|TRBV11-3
CASSTGGEAFF
TGTGCCAGCAGCACGGGGGGTGAAGCTTTCTTT
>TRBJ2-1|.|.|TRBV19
CASRDSQVRSYNEQFF
TGTGCCAGTCGGGACTCCCAGGTCAGGTCCTACAATGAGCAGTTCTTC
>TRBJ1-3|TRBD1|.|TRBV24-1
CATTDRAGNTIYF
TGTGCCACCACCGACAGGGCTGGAAACACCATATATTTT
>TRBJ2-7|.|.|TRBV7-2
CASSLGQGWYEQYF
TGTGCCAGCAGCTTAGGCCAGGGGTGGTACGAGCAGTACTTC
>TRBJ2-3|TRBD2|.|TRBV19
CASSKTSGITDTQYF
TGTGCCAGTAGTAAGACTAGCGGGATCACAGATACGCAGTATTTT
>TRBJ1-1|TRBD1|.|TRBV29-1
CSAGAGTANTEAFF
TGCAGCGCTGGGGCCGGGACAGCTAACACTGAAGCTTTCTTT
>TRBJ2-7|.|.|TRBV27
CASSLTRGYEQYF
TGTGCCAGCAGTCTGACAAGGGGCTACGAGCAGTACTTC
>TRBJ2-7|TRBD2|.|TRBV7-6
CASSFGTSGYYEQYF
TGTGCCAGCAGCTTTGGGACTAGCGGTTACTACGAGCAGTACTTC
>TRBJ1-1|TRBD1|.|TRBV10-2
CASRQGVVAFF
TGCGCCAGCAGACAGGGGGTGGTGGCTTTCTTT
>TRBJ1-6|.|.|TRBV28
CASNVGRYNSPLHF
TGTGCCAGCAATGTTGGTCGGTATAATTCACCCCTCCACTTT
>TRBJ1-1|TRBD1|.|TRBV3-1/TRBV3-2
CASSPGQGGGEAFF
TGTGCCAGCAGCCCTGGACAGGGTGGTGGTGAAGCTTTCTTT
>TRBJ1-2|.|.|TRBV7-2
CASTATPRNNYGYTF
TGTGCCAGCACCGCTACTCCGCGAAATAACTATGGCTACACCTTC
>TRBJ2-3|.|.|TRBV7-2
CASSLILAKDTQYF
TGTGCCAGCAGCTTAATACTAGCTAAGGATACGCAGTATTTT
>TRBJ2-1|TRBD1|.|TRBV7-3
CASSPFSLRQGAYNEQFF
TGTGCCAGCAGCCCATTTTCCCTTCGACAGGGGGCCTACAATGAGCAGTTCTTC
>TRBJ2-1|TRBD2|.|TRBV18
CASSSLGSGTYNEQFF
TGTGCCAGCTCATCCCTGGGTAGCGGGACTTACAATGAGCAGTTCTTC
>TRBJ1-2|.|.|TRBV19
CASIAADTPVGYTF
TGTGCCAGTATAGCCGCGGACACTCCTGTTGGCTACACCTTC
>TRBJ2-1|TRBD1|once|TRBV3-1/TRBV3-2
CASSQIQGREQFF
TGTGCCAGCAGCCAAATACAGGGGCGTGAGCAGTTCTTC
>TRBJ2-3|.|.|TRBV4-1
CASSQGSTLRDTQYF
TGCGCCAGCAGCCAAGGATCTACACTCAGGGATACGCAGTATTTT
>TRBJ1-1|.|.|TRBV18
CASTTVQYTEAFF
TGTGCCAGTACCACGGTACAGTACACTGAAGCTTTCTTT
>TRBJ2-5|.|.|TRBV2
CASSVKGRMTQYF
TGTGCCAGCAGTGTAAAGGGGCGAATGACCCAGTACTTC